This is a list of T cell receptor beta chains from one sample in a study of tissue T cells after allogeneic stem cell transplantation. Clones were read by immunoSEQ multiplex PCR, and TCRdb kept only the in-frame ones, dropping some. The repertoire consists of thousands of clones, with approximately 58% occurring once and the leading ten covering less than 25%. The sample here was tissue from the jejunum, taken at autopsy. Every receptor here comes from a male donor at least 60 years old with lung cancer. The CDR3 runs from the conserved cysteine through the conserved F or W. A D gene is named only where the DNA matches it firmly. Clone sizes are given selectively: once, few, many, or a class where the clone is expanded.

J gene	D gene	CDR3 length	clone size	V gene	CDR3 protein	CDR3 DNA
TRBJ2-4	.	16	few	TRBV7-8	CASSLAGGAAKNIQYF	TGTGCCAGCAGCTTAGCGGGGGGGGCAGCCAAAAACATTCAGTACTTC
TRBJ1-2	TRBD1	15	.	TRBV7-3	CASSLTGQGDYGYTF	TGTGCCAGCAGTTTAACCGGACAGGGTGACTATGGCTACACCTTC
TRBJ2-5	TRBD2	13	.	TRBV6-1	CASSDSGGKTQYF	TGTGCCAGCAGTGACAGCGGGGGGAAGACCCAGTACTTC
TRBJ2-7	.	14	.	TRBV7-2	CASSLMAAPYEQYF	TGTGCCAGCAGCTTAATGGCCGCCCCCTACGAGCAGTACTTC
TRBJ2-7	.	12	few	TRBV28	CASNQRSYEQYF	TGTGCCAGTAATCAGCGCTCCTACGAGCAGTACTTC
TRBJ2-4	.	17	.	TRBV7-9	CASSSWGASGEQNIQYF	TGTGCCAGCAGCTCCTGGGGGGCTAGCGGAGAACAAAACATTCAGTACTTC
TRBJ2-7	.	14	few	TRBV9	CASSVGGISYEQYF	TGTGCCAGCAGCGTAGGAGGGATATCCTACGAGCAGTACTTC
TRBJ2-2	TRBD1	14	medium-sized	TRBV29-1	CSVGQGMNTGELFF	TGCAGCGTTGGACAGGGAATGAACACCGGGGAGCTGTTTTTT
TRBJ1-5	.	15	few	TRBV6-6	CATLRLEGNNQPQHF	TGTGCCACCCTTAGGTTGGAGGGCAACAATCAGCCCCAGCATTTT
TRBJ2-1	.	14	.	TRBV29-1	CSVDQGEGVHEQFF	TGCAGCGTTGATCAGGGGGAGGGTGTACATGAGCAGTTCTTC
TRBJ2-7	.	15	.	TRBV9	CASSFRDIPSYEQYF	TGTGCCAGCAGCTTTCGGGACATTCCATCCTACGAGCAGTACTTC
TRBJ1-5	.	15	.	TRBV6-1	CASSEGSSGNQPQHF	TGTGCCAGCAGTGAGGGATCTTCAGGCAATCAGCCCCAGCATTTT
TRBJ1-3	TRBD1	14	.	TRBV19	CASSDRGLGNTIYF	TGTGCCAGTAGTGACAGGGGACTTGGAAACACCATATATTTT
TRBJ1-5	.	14	once	TRBV28	CASSTLGGNQPQHF	TGTGCCAGCAGCACGTTGGGGGGCAATCAGCCCCAGCATTTT
TRBJ1-2	.	14	.	TRBV6-5	CASRPLGGSYGYTF	TGTGCCAGCAGGCCCCTCGGGGGCAGCTATGGCTACACCTTC
TRBJ2-3	TRBD2	17	.	TRBV9	CASSVGASGGARDTQYF	TGTGCCAGCAGCGTAGGGGCTAGCGGGGGGGCCAGGGATACGCAGTATTTT
TRBJ2-1	TRBD2	15	.	TRBV19	CASSATSGSYNEQFF	TGTGCCAGTAGTGCTACTAGCGGGTCCTACAATGAGCAGTTCTTC
TRBJ2-5	.	16	.	TRBV12-5	CASGLVISGAGETQYF	TGTGCTAGTGGTTTGGTAATATCGGGGGCGGGAGAGACCCAGTACTTC
TRBJ2-4	.	13	.	TRBV4-2	CASRASDLNIQYF	TGTGCCAGCAGGGCCTCGGACCTGAACATTCAGTACTTC
TRBJ2-7	.	15	.	TRBV7-2	CASSPDTGGFYEQYF	TGTGCCAGCAGCCCCGATACAGGCGGCTTCTACGAGCAGTACTTC
TRBJ1-2	.	17	.	TRBV4-3	CASSQDSVGRANYGYTF	TGCGCCAGCAGCCAAGATTCCGTAGGCAGGGCCAACTATGGCTACACCTTC
TRBJ1-1	TRBD1	15	.	TRBV10-3	CAISPPGQGNTEAFF	TGTGCCATCAGTCCCCCGGGACAGGGTAACACTGAAGCTTTCTTT
TRBJ1-2	.	14	once	TRBV4-3	CASSLERRSDGYTF	TGCGCCAGCAGCCTAGAGAGGCGGTCCGATGGCTACACCTTC
TRBJ1-5	.	15	few	TRBV27	CASSRQDYSNQPQHF	TGTGCCAGCAGCCGACAGGACTATAGCAATCAGCCCCAGCATTTT
TRBJ2-7	.	14	.	TRBV19	CASCEGRSSYEQYF	TGTGCCAGTTGTGAGGGGCGAAGCTCCTACGAGCAGTACTTC
TRBJ2-2	.	14	medium-sized	TRBV27	CASSQTAGAGELFF	TGTGCCAGCAGTCAAACGGCTGGGGCCGGGGAGCTGTTTTTT
TRBJ2-5	.	13	few	TRBV2	CASLSVSVETQYF	TGTGCCAGCCTATCGGTGTCGGTGGAGACCCAGTACTTC
TRBJ2-1	.	11	.	TRBV10-3	CAIRDEAEQFF	TGTGCCATCAGGGACGAAGCTGAGCAGTTCTTC
TRBJ2-5	TRBD2	16	once	TRBV7-2	CASSFPSGGAGETQYF	TGTGCCAGCAGCTTCCCTAGCGGGGGGGCCGGTGAGACCCAGTACTTC
TRBJ2-3	.	12	.	TRBV19	CASGTYTDTQYF	TGTGCCAGCGGCACCTACACAGATACGCAGTATTTT
TRBJ2-3	.	13	.	TRBV3-1/TRBV3-2	CASEALSTDTQYF	TGTGCCAGCGAAGCGCTTAGCACAGATACGCAGTATTTT
TRBJ2-5	.	16	.	TRBV13	CASSLASATAKETQYF	TGTGCCAGCAGCTTAGCCAGCGCGACCGCAAAAGAGACCCAGTACTTC
TRBJ2-3	.	12	.	TRBV5-4	CASSLFTDTQYF	TGTGCCAGCAGCTTGTTTACAGATACGCAGTATTTT
TRBJ2-3	TRBD1	15	.	TRBV6-2/TRBV6-3	CASSYPGQGTDTQYF	TGTGCCAGCAGTTACCCCGGACAGGGTACAGATACGCAGTATTTT
TRBJ2-4	.	14	.	TRBV28	CASSEGMAKNIQYF	TGTGCCAGCAGCGAGGGGATGGCCAAAAACATTCAGTACTTC
TRBJ1-3	.	15	.	TRBV4-3	CASSQERSSGNTIYF	TGCGCCAGCAGCCAAGAGAGGAGCTCTGGAAACACCATATATTTT
TRBJ2-1	TRBD2	16	.	TRBV7-3	CASSPREGISYNEQFF	TGTGCCAGCAGCCCCCGGGAGGGTATCTCCTACAATGAGCAGTTCTTC
TRBJ2-2	.	15	.	TRBV4-1	CASSQATRYTGELFF	TGCGCCAGCAGCCAAGCAACTAGATACACCGGGGAGCTGTTTTTT
TRBJ2-6	.	17	.	TRBV3-1/TRBV3-2	CASSQLPVGSGANVLTF	TGTGCCAGCAGCCAATTACCGGTCGGGTCTGGGGCCAACGTCCTGACTTTC
TRBJ2-6	.	18	.	TRBV5-1	CASSLSTGSNSGANVLTF	TGCGCCAGCAGCTTGAGTACAGGATCAAACTCTGGGGCCAACGTCCTGACTTTC
TRBJ1-2	.	14	once	TRBV5-8	CASSLGQGLYGYTF	TGTGCCAGCAGCTTGGGCCAGGGCCTCTATGGCTACACCTTC
TRBJ1-2	.	13	.	TRBV27	CASSLKVYEGYTF	TGTGCCAGCAGTTTAAAGGTCTACGAGGGCTACACCTTC
TRBJ2-7	.	13	.	TRBV30	CAWSQRVWGEQYF	TGTGCCTGGAGTCAAAGGGTTTGGGGCGAGCAGTACTTC
TRBJ2-5	.	14	.	TRBV20-1	CSASPIGGSETQYF	TGCAGTGCTAGTCCAATCGGCGGTTCAGAGACCCAGTACTTC
TRBJ2-3	.	13	few	TRBV4-2	CASSQSRQGRQYF	TGTGCCAGCAGCCAAAGCCGGCAGGGAAGGCAGTATTTT
TRBJ2-1	.	13	large	TRBV11-2	CASSRRWGREQFF	TGTGCCAGCAGCCGAAGGTGGGGGCGTGAGCAGTTCTTC
TRBJ2-1	.	12	.	TRBV6-4	CASRSSYNEQFF	TGTGCCAGCAGAAGTTCCTACAATGAGCAGTTCTTC
TRBJ1-6	.	15	.	TRBV6-5	CASSSRSGLGSPLHF	TGTGCCAGCTCCTCCAGGTCGGGGTTAGGTTCACCCCTCCACTTT
TRBJ1-3	TRBD1	19	few	TRBV6-2/TRBV6-3	CASSYPGQGGLTSGNTIYF	TGTGCCAGCAGTTACCCTGGACAGGGAGGACTTACCTCTGGAAACACCATATATTTT
TRBJ1-1	.	13	.	TRBV29-1	CSVERGGGTEAFF	TGCAGCGTTGAAAGGGGGGGTGGCACTGAAGCTTTCTTT